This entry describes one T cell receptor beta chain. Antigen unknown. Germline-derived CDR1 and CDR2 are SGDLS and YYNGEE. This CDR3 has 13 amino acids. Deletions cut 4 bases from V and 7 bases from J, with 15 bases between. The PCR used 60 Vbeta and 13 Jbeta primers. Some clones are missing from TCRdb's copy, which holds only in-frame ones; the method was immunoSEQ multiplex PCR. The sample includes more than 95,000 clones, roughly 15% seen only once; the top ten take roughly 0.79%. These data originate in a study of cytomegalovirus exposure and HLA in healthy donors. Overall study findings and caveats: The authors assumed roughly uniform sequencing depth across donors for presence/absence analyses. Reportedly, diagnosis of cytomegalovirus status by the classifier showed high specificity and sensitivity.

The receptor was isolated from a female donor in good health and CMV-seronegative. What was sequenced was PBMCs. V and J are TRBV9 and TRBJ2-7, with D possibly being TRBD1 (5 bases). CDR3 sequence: CASSKGAVDEQYF. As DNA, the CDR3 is TGTGCCAGCAGCAAAGGGGCAGTAGATGAGCAGTACTTC.